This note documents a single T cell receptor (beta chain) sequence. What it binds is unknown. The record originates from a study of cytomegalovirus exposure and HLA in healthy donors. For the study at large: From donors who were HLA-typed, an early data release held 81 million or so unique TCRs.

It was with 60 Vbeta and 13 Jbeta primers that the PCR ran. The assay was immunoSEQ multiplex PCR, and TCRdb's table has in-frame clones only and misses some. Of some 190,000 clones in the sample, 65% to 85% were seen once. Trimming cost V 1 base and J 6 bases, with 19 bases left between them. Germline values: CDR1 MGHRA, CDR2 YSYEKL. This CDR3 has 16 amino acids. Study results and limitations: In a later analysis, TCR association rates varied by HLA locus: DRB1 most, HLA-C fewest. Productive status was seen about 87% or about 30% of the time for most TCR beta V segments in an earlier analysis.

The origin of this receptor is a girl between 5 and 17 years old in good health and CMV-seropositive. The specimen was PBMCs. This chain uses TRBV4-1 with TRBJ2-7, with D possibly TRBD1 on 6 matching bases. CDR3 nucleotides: TGCGCCAGCAGCCAAGGACAGGACCCCCCCTCTTCCGAGCAGTACTTC. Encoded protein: CASSQGQDPPSSEQYF.